The rows below give T cell receptor beta chains drawn from one sample of a study of CXCR3-negative and CXCR3-positive naive CD8 T cells. TCRdb re-analyzed the 5' RACE reads; it lists each CDR3 protein once, without DNA. Recorded for this sample: more than 100,000 distinct CDR3 sequences. Sequencing was done on a sample of naive CXCR3+ CD8+ T cells from blood. The origin of the receptors is a human donor in good health. Some clones in this sample may be carry-over from other donors' samples. Each CDR3 is given with its conserved first and last residue.

TRBJ2-1,TRBV7-9,CASTPTATINEQFF
TRBJ2-2,TRBV29-1,CSADRPNTGELFF
TRBJ1-5,TRBV5-1,CASSHPRVRPPKTHSNQPQHF
TRBJ2-3,TRBV10-2,CASRGRGTDTQYF
TRBJ2-7,TRBV7-3,CASSLDGPSGSYEQYF
TRBJ2-1,TRBV27,CASSLFRVSYNEQFF
TRBJ2-1,TRBV19,CASSISGGSSYNEQFF
TRBJ1-1,TRBV29-1,CSVETGGSTEAFF
TRBJ2-5,TRBV28,CASSSPRRPSGQETQYF
TRBJ2-1,TRBV28,CASSLRGAEYNEQFF
TRBJ1-1,TRBV25-1,CASSEHRAVNTEAFF
TRBJ1-2,TRBV12-3/TRBV12-4,CASTLDRGRGYTF
TRBJ1-1,TRBV7-3,CASSEGGASEAFF
TRBJ1-6,TRBV27,CASSSQNYNSPLHF
TRBJ2-1,TRBV20-1,CSAAPGLAGGSSYNEQFF
TRBJ2-1,TRBV4-3,CASSLSSEQFF
TRBJ2-3,TRBV19,CASSSSLLEYTAGELDTQYF
TRBJ2-1,TRBV11-2,CASDLKGGSYNEQFF
TRBJ2-1,TRBV9,CASSVSGRGRVAAYNEQFF
TRBJ2-7,TRBV24-1,CATSDLHQGTSSYEQYF
TRBJ2-5,TRBV3-1,CASSQDLWVEETQYF
TRBJ2-1,TRBV10-3,CAISDSEGNEQFF
TRBJ2-6,TRBV7-8,CASSLVIAGLSGANVLTF
TRBJ2-7,TRBV7-9,CASSRPSHRFYEQYF
TRBJ2-5,TRBV2,CASFDPLRGWETQYF